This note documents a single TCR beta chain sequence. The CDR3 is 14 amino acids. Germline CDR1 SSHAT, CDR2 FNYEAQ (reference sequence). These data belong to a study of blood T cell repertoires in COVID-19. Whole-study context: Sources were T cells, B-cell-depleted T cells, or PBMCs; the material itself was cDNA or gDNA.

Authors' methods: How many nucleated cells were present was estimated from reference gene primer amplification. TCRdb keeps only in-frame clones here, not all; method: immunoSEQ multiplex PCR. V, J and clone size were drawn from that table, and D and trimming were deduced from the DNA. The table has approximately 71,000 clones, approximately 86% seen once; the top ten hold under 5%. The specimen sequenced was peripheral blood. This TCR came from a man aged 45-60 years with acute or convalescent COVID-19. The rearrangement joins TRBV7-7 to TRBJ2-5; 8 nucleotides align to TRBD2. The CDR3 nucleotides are TGTGCTAGCGGGAACTCCAGGGTTCCTGAGACCCAGTACTTC. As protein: CASGNSRVPETQYF.